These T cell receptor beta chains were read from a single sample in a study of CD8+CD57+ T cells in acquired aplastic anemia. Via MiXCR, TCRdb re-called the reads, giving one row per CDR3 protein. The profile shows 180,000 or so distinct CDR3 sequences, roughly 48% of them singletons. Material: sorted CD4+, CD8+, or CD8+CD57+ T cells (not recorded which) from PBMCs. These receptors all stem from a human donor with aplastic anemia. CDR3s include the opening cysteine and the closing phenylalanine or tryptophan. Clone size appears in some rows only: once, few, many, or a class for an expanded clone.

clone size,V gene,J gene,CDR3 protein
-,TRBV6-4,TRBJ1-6,CASSDYEGSAPLHF
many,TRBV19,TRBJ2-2,CASSIVSGTGELFF
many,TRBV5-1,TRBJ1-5,CASSEQRDYLTF
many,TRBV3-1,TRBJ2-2,CASSQSMAGELFF
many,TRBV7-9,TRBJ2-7,CASSLAGAQNEQYF
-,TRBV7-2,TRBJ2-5,CASSPYLGAAETQYF
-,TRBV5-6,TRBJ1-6,CASSLAAVNNSPLHF
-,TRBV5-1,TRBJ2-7,CASRASGGFSYEQYF
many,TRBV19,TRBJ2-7,CASSPLAGATSYEQYF
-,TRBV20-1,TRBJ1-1,CSAGTVNTEAFF
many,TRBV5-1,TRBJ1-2,CASSLDRAGGSYGYTF
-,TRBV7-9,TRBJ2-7,CASSLETGGYEQYF
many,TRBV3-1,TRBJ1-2,CASSRTGGDYGYTF
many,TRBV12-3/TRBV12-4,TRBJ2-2,CASSLRGWAGELFF
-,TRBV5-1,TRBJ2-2,CACSKGFISGELFF
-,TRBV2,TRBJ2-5,CASGDRDQETQYF
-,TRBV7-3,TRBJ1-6,CASSLTPSSSYNSPLHF
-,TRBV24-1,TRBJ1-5,CATSDSPGTGVSNQPQHF
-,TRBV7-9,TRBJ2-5,CASRSTGIQETQYF
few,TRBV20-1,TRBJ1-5,CSAVNLQGAQPQHF
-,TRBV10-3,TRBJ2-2,CASAGRIYTGELFF
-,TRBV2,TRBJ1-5,CASKDGRTQPQHF
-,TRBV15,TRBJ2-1,CATSEGSLDTNEQFF
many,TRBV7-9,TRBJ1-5,CASSSPGRAPQHF
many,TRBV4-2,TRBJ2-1,CASSQAPGNYNEQFF
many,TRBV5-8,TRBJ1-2,CASNEWRVDIGYTF
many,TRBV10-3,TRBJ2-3,CAIKASSTDTQYF
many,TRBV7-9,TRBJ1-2,CASSLGVTGGTVDYGYTF
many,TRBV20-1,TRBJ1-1,CNSLQGAAEAFF
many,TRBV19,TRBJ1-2,CASLDRHDYGYTF
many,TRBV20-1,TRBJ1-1,CSASPTGEAFF
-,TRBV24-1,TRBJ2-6,CATSEPSGYTGANVLTF
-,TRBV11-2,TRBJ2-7,CASSLEGLRSYEQYF
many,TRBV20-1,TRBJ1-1,CSVPPGITEAFF
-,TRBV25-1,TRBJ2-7,CASSAPGTSGHVRDEQYF
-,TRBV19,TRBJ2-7,CAGSRVRGPPYEQYF
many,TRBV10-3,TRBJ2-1,CAISESSGEEFF
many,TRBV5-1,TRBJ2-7,CASSPGTGLSYEQYF
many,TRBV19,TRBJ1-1,CASKSSRNTEAFF
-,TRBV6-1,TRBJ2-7,CASRVLGQVTYEQYF
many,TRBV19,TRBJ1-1,CASSIGTGKRNTEAFF
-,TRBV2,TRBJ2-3,CASTPGPQGTDTQYF
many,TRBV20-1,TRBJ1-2,CSAVGMRRGGYTF
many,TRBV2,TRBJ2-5,CAGRGAQETQYF
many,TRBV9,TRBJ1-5,CASSVAPDRGQPQHF
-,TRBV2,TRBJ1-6,CASIPGEDNSPLHF
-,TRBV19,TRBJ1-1,CASSAGQGVNTEAFF
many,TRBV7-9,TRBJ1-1,CASSWGGQGEAEAFF